These 25 T cell receptor beta chains were all obtained from the same sample, sequenced in a study of T cell responses to AZD1222 COVID-19 vaccine. Method: immunoSEQ multiplex PCR; TCRdb's copy keeps in-frame clones and lacks some. This repertoire shows some 74,000 clones, around 82% found once; its top ten account for roughly a fifth. Specimen: peripheral blood, collected on day 0 of AZD1222 vaccination. Source of these receptors: an adult in good health.

The rearrangement joins TRBV5-6 to TRBJ2-5; TRBD1 matches at 7 bases. This CDR3 has 13 residues. The germline CDR1 and CDR2 sequences are SGHDT and YYEEEE. The ends lost 0 bases at V and 5 bases at J; junction bases unmatched: 1. The CDR3 spells CASSLGQGETQYF. CDR3 coding DNA: TGTGCCAGCAGCTTGGGACAGGGCGAGACCCAGTACTTC.

The chain uses TRBV27 and TRBJ2-7; no reliable D call. V was cut by 3 bases and J by 1 base, with 7 bases left in between. The CDR3 totals 13 residues. Germline loops: CDR1 MNHEY, CDR2 SMNVEV (reference sequence). This chain's CDR3 is CASSLGQSYEQYF. CDR3 DNA: TGTGCCAGCAGTTTGGGTCAGTCCTACGAGCAGTACTTC.

The chain recombines TRBV30 with TRBJ2-3; the match to TRBD1 covers 7 bases. Germline CDR1 GTSNPN, CDR2 SVGIG (reference sequence). The CDR3 consists of 15 residues. V trimming: 0 bases; J trimming: 2 bases; junction bases outside the gene matches: 5. The CDR3 nucleotides are TGTGCCTGGAGTGTAACAGGGGCCGCCACAGATACGCAGTATTTT. It specifies CAWSVTGAATDTQYF.

V usage is TRBV28 and J usage is TRBJ2-7; 9 bases align to TRBD2. In germline, CDR1 is MDHEN, CDR2 SYDVKM. J was trimmed by 3 bases and V by 3 bases; bases with no gene match: 9. The CDR3 runs 16 residues. DNA of the CDR3: TGTGCCAGCAGTTTCAGCCTAGCGGGGTTGAGCTACGAGCAGTACTTC. This encodes CASSFSLAGLSYEQYF. Using reference TRBV28 and TRBJ2-7 for the parts outside the CDR3, the full variable domain is DVKVTQSSRYLVKRTGEKVFLECVQDMDHENMFWYRQDPGLGLRLIYFSYDVKMKEKGDIPEGYSVSREKKERFSLILESASTNQTSMYLCASSFSLAGLSYEQYFGPGTRLTVT.

The CDR3 DNA is TGTGCCAGCAGGTGGGGAGGGAACAACTATGGCTACACCTTC. Amino acids: CASRWGGNNYGYTF. The chain recombines TRBV2 with TRBJ1-2; no clear D gene. V gave up 6 bases and J gave up 2 bases, with 13 bases separating them. The CDR3 totals 14 residues. CDR1 is SNHLY, CDR2 FYNNEI, per germline.

The J gene is TRBJ1-1, the V gene TRBV10-2, with TRBD1 as a possible D gene (5 bases). This CDR3 has 13 residues. CDR1 is WSHSY and CDR2 is SAAADI in the germline V gene. V was trimmed by 6 bases and J by 3 bases, leaving 11 bases between them. CDR3 sequence reads: CASRTEGYTEAFF. The CDR3, as DNA: TGCGCCAGCAGGACGGAGGGGTACACTGAAGCTTTCTTT.

J is TRBJ2-1 and V is TRBV27; a possible D gene is TRBD2 (5 bases). Germline V CDR1 and CDR2: MNHEY, SMNVEV (reference sequence). CDR3 length: 17 amino acids. Trimming left V 3 bases short and J 0 bases short, with 15 bases between. The CDR3 region is CASSFLYRDDSYNEQFF. CDR3 sequence (DNA): TGTGCCAGCAGTTTTTTGTATCGGGATGACTCCTACAATGAGCAGTTCTTC.

CDR3 in DNA: TGTGCCAGCCATAGTGCAGGGACTAACTATGGCTACACCTTC. Translated, it gives CASHSAGTNYGYTF. V usage is TRBV6-5 and J usage is TRBJ1-2; weak D call: TRBD1 (5 bases). The CDR3 covers 14 residues. Trimming took 8 bases from V and 0 from J, leaving 13 bases between them. The V gene's germline CDR1 is MNHEY and CDR2 SVGAGI.

This clone was found once. The V gene is TRBV5-1, the J gene TRBJ2-7, with 8 bases fitting TRBD2. Losses at the gene ends were 2 bases for V and 2 bases for J; bases not matched to a gene: 6. This CDR3 has 15 amino acids. Germline CDR1 and CDR2: SGHRS and YFSETQ. The CDR3 DNA follows: TGCGCCAGCAGCTTCGGGGAGCGGGGGCCCTACGAGCAGTACTTC. Protein product: CASSFGERGPYEQYF.

The rearrangement links TRBV30 to TRBJ1-2; D remains ambiguous. This CDR3 has 12 residues. Germline V CDR1 and CDR2: GTSNPN, SVGIG (reference sequence). The V and J ends lost 0 bases and 8 bases respectively, with 10 bases between them. CDR3 region: CAWSVNMRGYTF. DNA of the CDR3: TGTGCCTGGAGTGTAAATATGAGGGGCTACACCTTC.

The rearrangement links TRBV5-4 to TRBJ2-7; TRBD1 matches at 7 bases. The germline gives CDR1 SGHNT, CDR2 YYREEE (reference sequence). Trimming cost V 5 bases and J 0 bases; bases outside gene matches: 5. This CDR3 spans 14 amino acids. For the CDR3, the DNA is TGTGCCAGCAGTCGCGAGGGGGCCTCCTACGAGCAGTACTTC. As protein: CASSREGASYEQYF.

The chain carries TRBV18 and TRBJ2-3; 8 nucleotides match TRBD2. Germline loops: CDR1 KGHSH, CDR2 LQKENI. Trimming cost V 6 bases and J 2 bases; bases outside gene matches: 7. The CDR3 has 15 amino acids. The CDR3 reads CASSLTSGLTDTQYF. As DNA, the CDR3 is TGTGCCAGCTCTCTCACTAGCGGCCTCACAGATACGCAGTATTTT.

In DNA, the CDR3 is TGTGCCAGCAGTTACTCGATCAGCCAGGGGGGAGCTTTAAGCCGCAATCAGCCCCAGCATTTT. Its translation: CASSYSISQGGALSRNQPQHF. The chain uses TRBV6-2 or TRBV6-3 and TRBJ1-5; 7 bases align to TRBD1. Per germline, CDR1 MNHEY and CDR2 SVGEGT. The trim removed 0 bases at V and 2 bases at J, leaving 19 bases unmatched. This CDR3 has 21 amino acids.

The table lists this clone with many counts. The rearrangement uses TRBV3-1 (or the pseudogene TRBV3-2) and TRBJ1-2; D gene uncertain. V lost 0 bases to trimming and J lost 5 bases, with 16 bases between them. Germline V gene lookup returns CDR1 LGHDT and CDR2 YNNKEL (reference sequence). The CDR3 is made up of 16 amino acids. The CDR3 coding sequence is TGTGCCAGCAGCCAAGATCGAGGGTCCCACCCATATGGCTACACCTTC. This codes for CASSQDRGSHPYGYTF.

This chain joins TRBV7-9 and TRBJ2-1; D is unclear. V lost 2 bases and J 0 bases, leaving 5 bases between the germline ends. Per germline, CDR1 SEHNR and CDR2 FQNEAQ (reference sequence). This CDR3 is 14 amino acids long. The CDR3 DNA reads as TGTGCCAGCAGCTTAACGGCCTCCTACAATGAGCAGTTCTTC. It codes for CASSLTASYNEQFF.

This chain connects TRBV4-2 to TRBJ2-2; tentatively, D is TRBD2 (5 bases). V dropped 2 bases and J dropped 11 bases, with 12 bases sitting between them. The CDR3 loop spans 13 amino acids. Germline-derived CDR1 and CDR2 are LGHNA and YNFKEQ. The CDR3, as DNA: TGTGCCAGCAGCCAAACCGGGGAAGTTGAGCTGTTTTTT. Its translation is CASSQTGEVELFF.

The V call is TRBV30, the J call TRBJ2-5, with D tentatively TRBD1 or TRBD2 (5 bases each). The V gene lost 1 base and the J gene lost 1 base, with 7 bases spanning the gap. The CDR3 sequence is 13 residues long. The germline CDR1 and CDR2 sequences are GTSNPN and SVGIG (reference sequence). CDR3 nucleotide sequence: TGTGCCTGGAGTGCAGGGACCCAAGAGACCCAGTACTTC. It encodes CAWSAGTQETQYF.

V gene TRBV11-2 combines with J gene TRBJ1-5, with TRBD1 matching over 7 bases. The CDR3 is 14 amino acids. CDR1 SGHAT and CDR2 FQNNGV come from the germline V gene. The V and J ends lost 5 bases and 4 bases, in that order; junction bases with no gene match: 5. CDR3 loop: CASSRGTDNQPQHF. CDR3 nucleotide sequence: TGTGCCAGCAGCCGCGGGACAGATAATCAGCCCCAGCATTTT.

V and J are TRBV2 and TRBJ2-3; D is unclear. The V end lost 4 bases, the J end lost 5 bases, and 7 bases lay between the germline ends. This CDR3 has 12 amino acids. Germline V lookup: CDR1 SNHLY, CDR2 FYNNEI. This chain's CDR3 is CASSVGRDTQYF. CDR3 sequence (DNA): TGTGCCAGCAGTGTCGGCCGAGATACGCAGTATTTT. Drawing the rest from reference TRBV2 and TRBJ2-3, the complete variable domain is EPEVTQTPSHQVTQMGQEVILRCVPISNHLYFYWYRQILGQKVEFLVSFYNNEISEKSEIFDDQFSVERPDGSNFTLKIRSTKLEDSAMYFCASSVGRDTQYFGPGTRLTVL.

This rearrangement joins TRBV5-1 to TRBJ1-6; no clear D gene. Germline CDR1 and CDR2: SGHRS and YFSETQ. The CDR3 has 13 amino acids. Trimming left V 6 bases short and J 5 bases short, with 9 bases between. CDR3 sequence (DNA): TGCGCCAGCACGCGGGGAGATAATTCACCCCTCCACTTT. Amino acids: CASTRGDNSPLHF.

The J gene is TRBJ2-7, the V gene TRBV7-6, with D possibly TRBD1 on 6 matching bases. CDR1 and CDR2 (germline): SGHVS, FNYEAQ. This CDR3 region has 15 residues. V lost 1 base and J 3 bases, leaving 13 bases between the germline ends. The CDR3 spells CASSLEPGEFYEQYF. The CDR3 DNA sequence: TGTGCCAGCAGCTTAGAACCAGGGGAGTTCTACGAGCAGTACTTC.

The chain employs TRBV30 and TRBJ1-5; no clear D. The germline V gene encodes CDR1 GTSNPN and CDR2 SVGIG (reference sequence). This CDR3 spans 13 amino acids. V was shortened by 3 bases and J by 3 bases, with 9 bases between the two germline ends. In nucleotides, the CDR3 is TGTGCCTGGAGCGCGGGGTCCAATCAGCCCCAGCATTTT. Residues: CAWSAGSNQPQHF.

This clone has only a few counts. This chain links TRBV15 with TRBJ1-1, with 8 bases fitting TRBD1. The CDR3 has 13 amino acids. Losses at the gene ends were 0 bases for V and 10 bases for J; bases not matched to a gene: 4. In germline, CDR1 is LNHNV, CDR2 YYDKDF (reference sequence). The CDR3 DNA sequence: TGTGCCACCAGCAGAGAAGGACAGGGAAGAGCTTTCTTT. Translating it yields CATSREGQGRAFF.

CDR3 sequence reads: CASSRSTFYGYTF. DNA of the CDR3: TGTGCCAGCAGCCGTTCCACATTCTATGGCTACACCTTC. The chain is built from TRBV7-9 and TRBJ1-2; D gene ambiguous. The germline gives CDR1 SEHNR, CDR2 FQNEAQ (reference sequence). Trimming removed 5 bases from V and 4 bases from J, with 11 bases in between. The CDR3 is 13 residues long.

The CDR3 region has the DNA TGTGCCAGCTCACTGATAGGGGAAAGCAATCAGCCCCAGCATTTT. It is translated as CASSLIGESNQPQHF. The V gene is TRBV18, the J gene TRBJ1-5; a possible D gene is TRBD1 (5 bases). The CDR3 extends over 15 amino acids. V was shortened by 4 bases and J by 1 base, with 11 bases between the two germline ends. Germline assignment: CDR1 KGHSH and CDR2 LQKENI.